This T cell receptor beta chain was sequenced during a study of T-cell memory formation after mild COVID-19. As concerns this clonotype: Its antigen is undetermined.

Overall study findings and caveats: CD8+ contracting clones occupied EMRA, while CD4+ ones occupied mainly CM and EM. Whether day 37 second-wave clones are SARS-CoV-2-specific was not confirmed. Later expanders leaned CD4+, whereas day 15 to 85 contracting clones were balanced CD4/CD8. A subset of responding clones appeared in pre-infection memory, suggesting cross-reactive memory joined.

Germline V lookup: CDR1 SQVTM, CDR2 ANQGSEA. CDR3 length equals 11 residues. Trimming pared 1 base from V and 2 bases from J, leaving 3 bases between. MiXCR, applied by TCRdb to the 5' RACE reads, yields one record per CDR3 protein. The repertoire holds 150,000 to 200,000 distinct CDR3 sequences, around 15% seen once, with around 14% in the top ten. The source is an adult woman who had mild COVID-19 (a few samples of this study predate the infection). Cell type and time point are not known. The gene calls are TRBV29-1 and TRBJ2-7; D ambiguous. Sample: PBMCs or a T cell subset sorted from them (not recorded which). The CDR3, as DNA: TGCAGCGTTGAAGGGCCCTACGAGCAGTACTTC. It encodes CSVEGPYEQYF.